This T cell receptor beta chain was observed in a study of metastatic and nonmetastatic thyroid tumors. Across the whole study: The study looked at repertoires side by side in blood and in tumor or nodule tissue from malignant and benign thyroid patients.

All patients were treatment-naive before thyroid surgery. Authors' processing steps: Variation in CDR3 across clinicopathological groups served as the basis for constructing a distant-metastasis classifier in papillary thyroid cancer. With MiXCR, TCRdb called clones anew from the PCR reads. TCRdb's processing, not the authors', yielded these V and J calls. The sample carries about 59,000 clones, about a sixth recorded once. This clone has a count of ten or more. What it binds is unknown. Study-wide findings and caveats: Malignant tumors reportedly showed significantly higher TCR beta diversity than benign nodules in both blood and tumor.

CDR1 MNHNS and CDR2 SASEGT come from the germline V gene. The CDR3 totals 13 residues. Deletions cut 5 bases from V and 4 bases from J, with 11 bases between. Sequencing input: blood. The clonotype originates from a male donor with papillary thyroid cancer or a benign thyroid nodule (not recorded which). Some clones in this sample may be carry-over from other donors' samples. The V call is TRBV6-1, the J call TRBJ1-1; TRBD1 is a possible D gene (5 bases). The CDR3 loop is CASSLQGSTEAFF. The DNA of the CDR3 is TGTGCCAGCAGTTTGCAGGGTAGCACTGAAGCTTTCTTT.